The rows below give T cell receptor beta chains drawn from one sample of a study of CXCR3-negative and CXCR3-positive naive CD8 T cells. From its re-call of the 5' RACE reads, TCRdb lists each CDR3 protein once, without DNA. The sample's table shows 100,000 to 150,000 distinct CDR3 sequences. The sequenced sample consisted of naive CXCR3- CD8+ T cells from blood. The receptors come from a human donor in good health. Some clones in this sample may be carry-over from other donors' samples. Each CDR3 is given with its conserved first and last residue.

CDR3: CASSQPDGYRTSSTDTQYF; V: TRBV23-1; J: TRBJ2-3
CDR3: CASSYSFEGHTF; V: TRBV6-2/TRBV6-3; J: TRBJ1-2
CDR3: CASRTGNQPQHF; V: TRBV27; J: TRBJ1-5
CDR3: CATSDSGGGYNEQFF; V: TRBV15; J: TRBJ2-1
CDR3: CASSDVLAGGTNEQFF; V: TRBV7-6; J: TRBJ2-1
CDR3: CASSSLDREQFF; V: TRBV6-5; J: TRBJ2-1
CDR3: CASSRLGGHHTDTQYF; V: TRBV12-3/TRBV12-4; J: TRBJ2-3
CDR3: CASSSQPGLTYDEQYF; V: TRBV7-2; J: TRBJ2-7
CDR3: CASSLDYYNEQFF; V: TRBV3-1; J: TRBJ2-1
CDR3: CASSIGLGLRYGYTF; V: TRBV12-3/TRBV12-4; J: TRBJ1-2
CDR3: CASSLTGQAGAFF; V: TRBV7-9; J: TRBJ1-1
CDR3: CASSLDYGPSIFYF; V: TRBV5-1; J: TRBJ2-7
CDR3: CASSTGTGGYNEQFF; V: TRBV11-3; J: TRBJ2-1
CDR3: CASSQGGLPYEQYF; V: TRBV27; J: TRBJ2-7
CDR3: CASSRGQGTIYEQYF; V: TRBV7-6; J: TRBJ2-7
CDR3: CASSADYLDQYF; V: TRBV7-8; J: TRBJ2-5
CDR3: CASSDNNEQFF; V: TRBV28; J: TRBJ2-1
CDR3: CSASGGASDTQYF; V: TRBV20-1; J: TRBJ2-3
CDR3: CASSLSQGLYEQYF; V: TRBV27; J: TRBJ2-7
CDR3: CASTIRGSGRNQPQHF; V: TRBV6-2/TRBV6-3; J: TRBJ1-5
CDR3: CAGRVTLAGNNEQFF; V: TRBV23-1; J: TRBJ2-1
CDR3: CASSFTTAPLAGDSNTGELFF; V: TRBV7-2; J: TRBJ2-2
CDR3: CASTPSPTGYTEAFF; V: TRBV28; J: TRBJ1-1
CDR3: CASPLVYGNEKLFF; V: TRBV14; J: TRBJ1-4
CDR3: CASSVEGTGELFF; V: TRBV9; J: TRBJ2-2
CDR3: CASSLRLAPQDTQYF; V: TRBV27; J: TRBJ2-3
CDR3: CASSQEDRGPYNEQFF; V: TRBV3-1; J: TRBJ2-1
CDR3: CSVVRATDNEQFF; V: TRBV29-1; J: TRBJ2-1
CDR3: CASSSTADIQETQYF; V: TRBV12-3/TRBV12-4; J: TRBJ2-5
CDR3: CSVPASSAGGPGELFF; V: TRBV29-1; J: TRBJ2-2
CDR3: CASSPGTGVNEQFF; V: TRBV18; J: TRBJ2-1
CDR3: CATSRDFKGWQETQYF; V: TRBV15; J: TRBJ2-5
CDR3: CASSWLMAETQYF; V: TRBV28; J: TRBJ2-5
CDR3: CASSYAGGSHEQYF; V: TRBV5-5; J: TRBJ2-7
CDR3: CASSPQGGSNYGYTF; V: TRBV14; J: TRBJ1-2
CDR3: CASSSGLAAFYNEQFF; V: TRBV7-8; J: TRBJ2-1
CDR3: CAIGLGTGATDTQYF; V: TRBV10-3; J: TRBJ2-3
CDR3: CASSQEGGSAGELFF; V: TRBV14; J: TRBJ2-2
CDR3: CASSQPGQGGYEQYF; V: TRBV4-1; J: TRBJ2-7
CDR3: CASSGSGTYNEQFF; V: TRBV5-1; J: TRBJ2-1
CDR3: CASSLDSGNEQFF; V: TRBV11-2; J: TRBJ2-1
CDR3: CSVPTSGGRETQYF; V: TRBV29-1; J: TRBJ2-5
CDR3: CASSPRGEMNTEAFF; V: TRBV5-1; J: TRBJ1-1
CDR3: CSVGDRGYNEQFF; V: TRBV29-1; J: TRBJ2-1
CDR3: CASSGGWETQYF; V: TRBV11-2; J: TRBJ2-5
CDR3: CVSSFRHRGGNTDTQYF; V: TRBV28; J: TRBJ2-3
CDR3: CASSTRVGTPLYTQYF; V: TRBV7-9; J: TRBJ2-3
CDR3: CASSQGAAGSTDTQYF; V: TRBV4-3; J: TRBJ2-3
CDR3: CSARDEQGALWNEQYF; V: TRBV20-1; J: TRBJ2-7
CDR3: CASSLGAYTGELFF; V: TRBV12-3/TRBV12-4; J: TRBJ2-2
CDR3: CASSDDRESTGELFF; V: TRBV7-9; J: TRBJ2-2